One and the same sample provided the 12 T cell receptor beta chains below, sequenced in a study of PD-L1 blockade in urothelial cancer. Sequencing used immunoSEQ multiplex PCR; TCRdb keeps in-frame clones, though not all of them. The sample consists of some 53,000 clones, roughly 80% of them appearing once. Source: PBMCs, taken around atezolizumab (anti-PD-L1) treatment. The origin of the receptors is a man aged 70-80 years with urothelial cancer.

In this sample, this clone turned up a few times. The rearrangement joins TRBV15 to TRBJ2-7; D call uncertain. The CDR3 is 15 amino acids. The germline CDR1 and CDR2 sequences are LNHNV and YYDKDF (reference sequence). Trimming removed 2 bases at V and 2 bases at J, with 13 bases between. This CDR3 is CATSRSRVGAYEQYF. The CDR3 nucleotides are TGTGCCACCAGCAGATCTCGGGTAGGAGCCTACGAGCAGTACTTC.

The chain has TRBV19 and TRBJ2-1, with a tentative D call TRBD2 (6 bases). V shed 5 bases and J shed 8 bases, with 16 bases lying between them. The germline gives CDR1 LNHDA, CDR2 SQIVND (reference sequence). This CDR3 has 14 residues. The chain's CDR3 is CASSSELAGDEQFF. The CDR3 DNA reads TGTGCCAGTAGTTCAGAACTAGCAGGCGATGAGCAGTTCTTC. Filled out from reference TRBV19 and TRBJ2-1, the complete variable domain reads DGGITQSPKYLFRKEGQNVTLSCEQNLNHDAMYWYRQDPGQGLRLIYYSQIVNDFQKGDIAEGYSVSREKKESFPLTVTSAQKNPTAFYLCASSSELAGDEQFFGPGTRLTVL.

In nucleotides, the CDR3 is TGTGCCAGCAGTTTGAGCCGGGAGACCCAGTACTTC. Residues: CASSLSRETQYF. This rearrangement joins TRBV7-8 to TRBJ2-5; D unclear. The CDR3 extends over 12 amino acids. The germline V gene has CDR1 SGHVS and CDR2 FQNEAQ. V was pared by 6 bases and J by 5 bases, with 10 bases between.

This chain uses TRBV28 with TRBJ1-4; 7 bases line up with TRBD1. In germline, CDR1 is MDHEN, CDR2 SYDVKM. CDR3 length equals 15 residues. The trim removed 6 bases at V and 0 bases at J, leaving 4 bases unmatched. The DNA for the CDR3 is TGTGCCAGCAGGCGACAGGGCTCAACTAATGAAAAACTGTTTTTT. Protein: CASRRQGSTNEKLFF. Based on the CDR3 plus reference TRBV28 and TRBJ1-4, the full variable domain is DVKVTQSSRYLVKRTGEKVFLECVQDMDHENMFWYRQDPGLGLRLIYFSYDVKMKEKGDIPEGYSVSREKKERFSLILESASTNQTSMYLCASRRQGSTNEKLFFGSGTQLSVL.

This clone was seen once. Here the CDR3 DNA reads TGTGCCAGCAGCCCAAATCTGGGCCGGGGGACTGAAGCTTTCTTT. Translating gives CASSPNLGRGTEAFF. The V call is TRBV5-6, the J call TRBJ1-1, with TRBD1 as a possible D gene (5 bases). The CDR3 is 15 residues long. Trimming took 4 bases from V and 5 from J, leaving 18 bases between them. Germline CDR1 and CDR2: SGHDT and YYEEEE.

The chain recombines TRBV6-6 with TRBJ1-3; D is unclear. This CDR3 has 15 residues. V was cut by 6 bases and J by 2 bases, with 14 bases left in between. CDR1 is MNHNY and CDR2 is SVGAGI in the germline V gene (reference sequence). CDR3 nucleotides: TGTGCCAGCAGCTTCCCCGGGAGGGCTGGAAACACCATATATTTT. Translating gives CASSFPGRAGNTIYF.

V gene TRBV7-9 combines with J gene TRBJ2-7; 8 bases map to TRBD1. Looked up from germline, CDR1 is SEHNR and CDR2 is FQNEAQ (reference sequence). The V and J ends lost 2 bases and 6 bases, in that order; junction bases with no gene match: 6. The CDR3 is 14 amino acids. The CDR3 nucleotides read TGTGCCAGCAGCTTAAACCCAGGGGGCGGCGAGCAGTACTTC. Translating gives CASSLNPGGGEQYF.

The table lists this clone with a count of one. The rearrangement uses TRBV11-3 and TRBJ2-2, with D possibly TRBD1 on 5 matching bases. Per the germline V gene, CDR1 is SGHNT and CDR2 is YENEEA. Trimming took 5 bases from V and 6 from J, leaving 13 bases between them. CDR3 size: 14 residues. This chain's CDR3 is CASSPPGFSGELFF. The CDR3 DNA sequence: TGTGCCAGCAGCCCCCCAGGGTTCTCCGGGGAGCTGTTTTTT.

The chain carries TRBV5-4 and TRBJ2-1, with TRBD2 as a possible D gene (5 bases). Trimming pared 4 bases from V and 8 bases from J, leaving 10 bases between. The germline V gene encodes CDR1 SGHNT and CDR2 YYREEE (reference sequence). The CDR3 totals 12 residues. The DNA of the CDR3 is TGTGCCAGCAGCGGGAGAGTGGATGAGCAGTTCTTC. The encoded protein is CASSGRVDEQFF.

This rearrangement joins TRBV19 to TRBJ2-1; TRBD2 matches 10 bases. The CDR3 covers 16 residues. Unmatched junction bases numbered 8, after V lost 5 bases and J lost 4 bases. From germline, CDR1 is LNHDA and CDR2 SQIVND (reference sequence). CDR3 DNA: TGTGCCAGTAGTGGGGAACTAGCGGGAACATACAATGAGCAGTTCTTC. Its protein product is CASSGELAGTYNEQFF.

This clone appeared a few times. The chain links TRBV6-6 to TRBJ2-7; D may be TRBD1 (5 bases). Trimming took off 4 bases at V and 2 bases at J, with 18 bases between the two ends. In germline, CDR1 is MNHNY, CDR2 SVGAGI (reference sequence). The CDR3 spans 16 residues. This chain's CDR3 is CASSSRQSSPPYEQYF. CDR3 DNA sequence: TGTGCCAGCAGTTCCCGACAGTCTTCACCTCCCTACGAGCAGTACTTC.

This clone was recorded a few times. The CDR3 DNA reads TGTGCCATCAGTGATTTGTGGGACAGGGGAGCCTACGAGCAGTACTTC. This codes for CAISDLWDRGAYEQYF. The rearrangement joins TRBV10-3 to TRBJ2-7; 10 bases line up with TRBD1. J lost 2 bases, V lost 3 bases, and 7 bases had no gene match. This CDR3 has 16 amino acids. CDR1 is ENHRY, CDR2 SYGVKD, per germline.